Below, 15 T cell receptor beta chains from the same sample are listed, as sequenced in a study of blood T cell repertoires in COVID-19. Clones were read by immunoSEQ multiplex PCR, and TCRdb kept only the in-frame ones, dropping some. This table has 450,000 or so clones, approximately 89% appearing once. Sequencing input: peripheral blood. The receptors were sampled from a man between 18 and 35 years old with COVID-19, enrolled during active disease.

The V call is TRBV7-6, the J call TRBJ1-1; D remains ambiguous. CDR3 size: 14 residues. CDR1 SGHVS and CDR2 FNYEAQ come from the germline V gene. The V end was cut by 1 base, the J end by 1 base, with 7 bases between. The CDR3 nucleotides are TGTGCCAGCAGCTTAGAGGCGGGGAACACTGAAGCTTTCTTT. It translates to CASSLEAGNTEAFF.

V gene TRBV6-5 combines with J gene TRBJ2-7; 7 bases are a match to TRBD1. The germline gives CDR1 MNHEY, CDR2 SVGAGI. The ends lost 5 bases at V and 4 bases at J; junction bases unmatched: 11. The CDR3 has 15 residues. The CDR3 here is CASSPTRTGGYEQYF. DNA of the CDR3: TGTGCCAGCAGTCCGACAAGGACAGGCGGATACGAGCAGTACTTC.

This chain joins TRBV2 and TRBJ1-5; 9 nucleotides match TRBD1. The CDR3 consists of 14 residues. Per germline, CDR1 SNHLY and CDR2 FYNNEI. V lost 8 bases to trimming and J lost 7 bases; unmatched junction nucleotides: 9. Written as DNA, the CDR3 is TGTGCCAGCTCACCGGGACAGGGTGCCCAGCCCCAGCATTTT. Amino acid sequence: CASSPGQGAQPQHF.

The chain uses TRBV10-2 and TRBJ2-3, with 8 bases identical to TRBD2. With V trimmed by 6 bases and J by 10 bases, 12 bases remained unmatched. The CDR3 covers 14 residues. Germline V lookup: CDR1 WSHSY, CDR2 SAAADI. CDR3 sequence: CASSAGLGWLSQYF. DNA for the CDR3: TGCGCCAGCAGCGCGGGACTAGGGTGGTTATCGCAGTATTTT.

V is TRBV24-1 and J is TRBJ2-5; 9 bases match TRBD2. J was trimmed by 9 bases and V by 9 bases; bases with no gene match: 13. The CDR3 length is 14 residues. Germline CDR1 and CDR2: KGHDR and SFDVKD. CDR3 sequence reads: CATGTPSGVGSQYF. CDR3 coding DNA: TGTGCCACCGGGACCCCTAGCGGGGTCGGGTCCCAGTACTTC.

The chain is built from TRBV18 and TRBJ2-1; 8 positions match TRBD2. The germline V gene encodes CDR1 KGHSH and CDR2 LQKENI. The CDR3 has 14 residues. J was trimmed by 6 bases and V by 4 bases; bases with no gene match: 5. The CDR3 protein is CASSLSGSGNEQFF. The DNA for the CDR3 is TGTGCCAGCTCACTCAGCGGGAGTGGCAATGAGCAGTTCTTC.

This clone was seen once. The rearrangement uses TRBV5-1 and TRBJ1-6; the D is unclear. There are 14 residues in the CDR3. The V and J ends lost 0 bases and 5 bases respectively, with 6 bases between them. The germline V gene encodes CDR1 SGHRS and CDR2 YFSETQ. The CDR3 nucleotides read TGCGCCAGCAGCTTGGACAGAAATAATTCACCCCTCCACTTT. Translated: CASSLDRNNSPLHF.

The chain recombines TRBV3-1 (or the pseudogene TRBV3-2) with TRBJ2-3, with 8 bases aligning to TRBD1. V lost 6 bases, J lost 3 bases, and 8 bases stayed unmatched. This CDR3 comprises 15 residues. Germline lookup yields CDR1 LGHDT and CDR2 YNNKEL (reference sequence). The CDR3 here is CASSFRQGRTDTQYF. The CDR3 region has the DNA TGTGCCAGCAGTTTTAGACAGGGGAGGACAGATACGCAGTATTTT.

The rearrangement joins TRBV3-1 (or the pseudogene TRBV3-2) to TRBJ1-2, with TRBD1 matching over 8 bases. The CDR3 loop spans 16 amino acids. Trimming cost V 0 bases and J 8 bases; bases outside gene matches: 11. Germline CDR1 LGHDT, CDR2 YNNKEL (reference sequence). The DNA for the CDR3 is TGTGCCAGCAGCCAAGATGACAGGGGTCTCCCTAGCGGCTACACCTTC. The encoded protein is CASSQDDRGLPSGYTF.

The J gene is TRBJ1-2, the V gene TRBV18, with a weak D call TRBD1 (5 bases). The CDR3 covers 13 residues. Trimming shortened V by 5 bases and J by 2 bases, and 9 bases separated the two germline ends. Germline CDR1 KGHSH, CDR2 LQKENI. The CDR3 DNA sequence: TGTGCCAGCTCAGACAGAGAAAACTATGGCTACACCTTC. This translates into CASSDRENYGYTF.

J is TRBJ2-1 and V is TRBV2; possible D gene TRBD2, 6 bases. V was pared by 6 bases and J by 0 bases, with 15 bases between. Germline CDR1 and CDR2: SNHLY and FYNNEI. The CDR3 is made up of 16 amino acids. This CDR3 is CASSAQTAGSYNEQFF. The CDR3 DNA reads TGTGCCAGCAGCGCCCAAACAGCGGGCTCCTACAATGAGCAGTTCTTC.

The CDR3 protein is CASSDGGAGELFF. CDR3 in DNA: TGTGCCAGCAGTGACGGAGGGGCCGGGGAGCTGTTTTTT. V usage is TRBV6-4 and J usage is TRBJ2-2; the D gene is possibly TRBD2 (6 bases). Germline lookup yields CDR1 MRHNA and CDR2 SNTAGT. The CDR3 loop spans 13 amino acids. Between the trimmed V and J ends, which lost 2 bases and 6 bases, there was a span of 7 bases.

The chain uses TRBV4-2 and TRBJ2-3, with 13 nucleotides matching TRBD2. This CDR3 spans 18 amino acids. V shed 4 bases, J shed 0 bases, and the junction held 7 bases outside the gene matches. The germline V gene encodes CDR1 LGHNA and CDR2 YNFKEQ. CDR3 in amino acids: CASSPQLAGGPSTDTQYF. In nucleotides, the CDR3 is TGTGCCAGCAGCCCCCAACTAGCGGGAGGGCCTAGCACAGATACGCAGTATTTT.

The chain links TRBV3-1 (or the pseudogene TRBV3-2) to TRBJ1-1; 9 bases map to TRBD1. This CDR3 has 17 residues. Germline lookup yields CDR1 LGHDT and CDR2 YNNKEL (reference sequence). V shed 6 bases and J 1 base; nucleotides not matched to a gene: 12. CDR3 in DNA: TGTGCCAGCAGTCCTGACAGGGGGTCGGCTAAGAACACTGAAGCTTTCTTT. Translating it yields CASSPDRGSAKNTEAFF.

The chain recombines TRBV19 with TRBJ1-1; D is perhaps TRBD1 (5 bases). CDR3 size: 13 residues. Trimming took 6 bases from V and 5 from J, leaving 13 bases between them. The germline CDR1 and CDR2 sequences are LNHDA and SQIVND (reference sequence). The CDR3 sequence is CASRAAGRTEAFF. CDR3 DNA: TGTGCCAGTAGGGCGGCAGGGCGGACTGAAGCTTTCTTT. The full variable domain, rest sourced from reference TRBV19 and TRBJ1-1, is DGGITQSPKYLFRKEGQNVTLSCEQNLNHDAMYWYRQDPGQGLRLIYYSQIVNDFQKGDIAEGYSVSREKKESFPLTVTSAQKNPTAFYLCASRAAGRTEAFFGQGTRLTVV.